A selection of T cell receptor beta chains follows, all from one sample in a study of T-cell reconstitution after alpha-beta-depleted transplantation in children. TCRdb re-called the PCR reads with MiXCR, one entry per CDR3 protein. The sample consists of a few hundred thousand distinct CDR3 sequences, 10% to 13% of them appearing once. The sample consisted of PBMCs from the stem cell graft donor, taken from the stem cell graft. Receptor source: a human donor who donated a stem cell graft to a child with acute lymphoblastic leukemia. Both conserved end residues are part of each CDR3. The order of the fields is V gene, clone size, J gene, D gene, CDR3 protein, CDR3 DNA. A D gene is named only where the DNA matches it firmly. The size field is filled for only some rows; it gives once, few, many or a size class.

>TRBV19|NA|TRBJ1-1|NA
CASSEGGLRTEAFF
TGTGCCAGCAGCGAGGGGGGCTTACGCACTGAAGCTTTCTTT
>TRBV27|few|TRBJ2-5|NA
CASSGHIQETQYF
TGTGCCAGCAGCGGACATATCCAAGAGACCCAGTACTTC
>TRBV4-2|NA|TRBJ2-7|TRBD2
CASSPGLAAPYEQYF
TGTGCCAGCAGCCCGGGACTAGCGGCTCCCTACGAGCAGTACTTC
>TRBV9|NA|TRBJ1-6|NA
CASSVGIQGSYNSPLHF
TGTGCCAGCAGCGTAGGAATCCAGGGCTCCTATAATTCACCCCTCCACTTT
>TRBV9|many|TRBJ1-5|NA
CASSPHPGLNQPQHF
TGTGCCAGCAGCCCACACCCGGGCCTCAATCAGCCCCAGCATTTT
>TRBV7-2|NA|TRBJ2-1|TRBD2
CASSLTSGDCQFF
TGTGCCAGCAGCTTAACTAGCGGGGACTGTCAGTTCTTC
>TRBV5-4|NA|TRBJ2-1|TRBD2
CASSLGVSGRAVVYNEQFF
TGTGCCAGCAGCTTGGGGGTTAGCGGGAGGGCCGTAGTCTACAATGAGCAGTTCTTC
>TRBV12-3/TRBV12-4|NA|TRBJ2-2|TRBD1
CTYCPPDRGPNTGELFF
TGTACCTACTGCCCCCCCGACAGGGGCCCGAACACCGGGGAGCTGTTTTTT
>TRBV4-1|many|TRBJ1-2|TRBD1
CASSQDKTGTGGNYGYTF
TGCGCCAGCAGCCAAGATAAGACCGGGACAGGGGGAAACTATGGCTACACCTTC
>TRBV19|NA|TRBJ2-2|TRBD2
CASSIARLAANTGELFF
TGTGCCAGTAGTATTGCCCGGCTAGCGGCGAACACCGGGGAGCTGTTTTTT
>TRBV20-1|few|TRBJ2-1|TRBD2
CSAREGPGGRNEQFF
TGCAGTGCTAGAGAAGGGCCGGGAGGAAGAAATGAGCAGTTCTTC
>TRBV10-3|NA|TRBJ2-5|TRBD1
CAISADRGETQYF
TGTGCCATCAGTGCGGACAGGGGGGAGACCCAGTACTTC
>TRBV20-1|NA|TRBJ2-2|TRBD2
CSARDRWTSVRTGELFF
TGCAGTGCTAGAGATAGGTGGACTAGCGTGCGCACCGGGGAGCTGTTTTTT
>TRBV5-6|NA|TRBJ2-7|NA
CASSLSASDPYEQYF
TGTGCCAGCAGCTTGTCCGCTAGCGACCCCTACGAGCAGTACTTC
>TRBV5-6|few|TRBJ2-1|TRBD2
CASSFGLADRNNEQFF
TGTGCCAGCAGCTTCGGACTAGCGGACAGGAACAATGAGCAGTTCTTC
>TRBV12-3/TRBV12-4|NA|TRBJ2-1|TRBD2
CASSFHLGTSGRGNEQFF
TGTGCCAGCAGTTTTCACCTCGGGACTAGCGGGAGGGGGAATGAGCAGTTCTTC
>TRBV20-1|few|TRBJ2-1|NA
CSAVFVGYRPYNEQFF
TGCAGTGCTGTGTTTGTAGGGTATCGCCCCTACAATGAGCAGTTCTTC
>TRBV27|NA|TRBJ2-7|NA
CASSLGWAGTYEQYF
TGTGCCAGCAGTTTAGGGTGGGCAGGCACCTACGAGCAGTACTTC
>TRBV5-6|few|TRBJ2-3|TRBD2
CASRTGTSYTDTQYF
TGTGCCAGCAGGACCGGGACTAGCTATACAGATACGCAGTATTTT
>TRBV7-2|many|TRBJ2-1|NA
CASSLGWAYNEQFF
TGTGCCAGCAGCCTAGGATGGGCTTACAATGAGCAGTTCTTC
>TRBV7-7|many|TRBJ2-1|TRBD2
CASSPTSGRLNEQFF
TGTGCTAGCAGCCCCACTAGCGGGAGGTTAAATGAGCAGTTCTTC
>TRBV7-2|few|TRBJ2-2|NA
CASSLMRKNTGELFF
TGTGCCAGCAGCTTGATGCGGAAAAACACCGGGGAGCTGTTTTTT
>TRBV4-2|NA|TRBJ2-7|NA
CASSQATGKPYEQYF
TGTGCCAGCAGCCAAGCAACAGGGAAGCCCTACGAGCAGTACTTC
>TRBV5-6|NA|TRBJ2-5|NA
CASSFSRAGVVVQYF
TGTGCCAGCAGCTTTTCCCGGGCTGGAGTCGTGGTCCAGTACTTC
>TRBV6-5|many|TRBJ1-1|NA
CASSYGGSLRTEAFF
TGTGCCAGCAGTTACGGGGGCAGCCTTAGGACTGAAGCTTTCTTT
>TRBV27|many|TRBJ2-7|TRBD2
CASSFAGGSYEQYF
TGTGCCAGCAGTTTCGCGGGAGGTAGCTACGAGCAGTACTTC
>TRBV6-2/TRBV6-3|NA|TRBJ2-1|TRBD1
CASSHYSLQDRGGLNEQFF
TGTGCCAGCAGTCACTACTCACTACAGGACAGGGGAGGGTTAAATGAGCAGTTCTTC
>TRBV20-1|few|TRBJ2-7|NA
CSAPRVGAYEQYF
TGCAGTGCGCCGAGGGTCGGTGCCTACGAGCAGTACTTC
>TRBV7-8|many|TRBJ2-3|NA
CASSTNPYTQYF
TGTGCCAGCAGCACAAATCCCTATACGCAGTATTTT
>TRBV6-2/TRBV6-3|NA|TRBJ2-5|TRBD2
CASSPSRGLATLRLYQETQYF
TGTGCCAGCAGCCCCTCTCGTGGACTAGCGACCCTTCGCCTGTACCAAGAGACCCAGTACTTC
>TRBV5-1|few|TRBJ2-7|NA
CASSLGLLGEVGAEQYF
TGCGCCAGCAGCTTGGGTCTTCTGGGGGAAGTAGGGGCCGAGCAGTACTTC